Included here is one T cell receptor beta chain sequence, with context. Its antigen is not identified. Compared with germline, one end of the junction differs, possibly owing to a read error. The data stem from a study of blood T cells in healthy people across ages. Findings and limits, study-wide: A greater number of naive CD4+ cells and higher diversity distinguished long-lived donors from aged donors.

At least 6 micrograms of total RNA were extracted per sample. A second PCR, run for roughly 7 to 12 cycles, used a sample-barcoded 5' primer plus a J-beta primer mix. TCRdb re-derived calls from the 5' RACE reads in MiXCR, one entry per CDR3 protein. This sample has around 500,000 distinct CDR3 sequences, with roughly a quarter found just once. These records were also assigned to another study, of T cells of mothers and their children.

The clonotype comes from a boy aged 2-15 years in good health. Sequencing was carried out using blood.

CDR3 DNA sequence: TGTGCCAGCAGCCTAGTTCCACGGGTTTACAACGAGCAGTTCTTC. Its translation is CASSLVPRVYNEQFF. The chain joins TRBV7-6 to TRBJ2-1, with D hard to call. The CDR3 sequence is 15 residues long. Germline V CDR1 and CDR2: SGHVS, FNYEAQ.